This TCR beta chain was sequenced in a study of CD8 T cells in Susac syndrome. Trimming left V 5 bases short and J 2 bases short, with 6 bases between. The CDR3 is made up of 12 amino acids. Germline assignment: CDR1 ENHRY and CDR2 SYGVKD. When the RNA was reverse transcribed, random hexamers were used with an input of about 0.5 to 1 ug. TCRdb independently ran MiXCR on the immunoSEQ multiplex PCR reads; one entry per CDR3 protein. The table shows more than 150,000 distinct CDR3 sequences, with around 95% occurring only once. The sequence was obtained from a human donor with Susac syndrome. The chain is built from TRBV10-3 and TRBJ1-2; D gene ambiguous. What was sequenced was CD4+ T cells from PBMCs. CDR3 DNA: TGTGCCATCAGTTTGGGGAACTATGGCTACACCTTC. This sequence encodes CAISLGNYGYTF.